This TCR beta chain was obtained from a study of control samples from healthy donors and cancer patients. The CDR3 length is 18 residues. The germline V gene has CDR1 LGHNT and CDR2 FRNRAP. V was pared by 0 bases and J by 0 bases, with 15 bases between. Sequencing used immunoSEQ multiplex PCR; TCRdb keeps in-frame clones, though not all of them. The profile covers approximately 100,000 clones, with roughly 90% appearing a single time and around 3% taken by the ten largest. The chain employs TRBV12-5 and TRBJ2-1; D not resolved. The sequence derives from a human donor in good health. The donor label of this sample is uncertain. Specimen: blood. CDR3 residues: CASGLVPDGGASYNEQFF. DNA of the CDR3: TGTGCTAGTGGTTTGGTACCCGACGGTGGAGCCTCCTACAATGAGCAGTTCTTC.